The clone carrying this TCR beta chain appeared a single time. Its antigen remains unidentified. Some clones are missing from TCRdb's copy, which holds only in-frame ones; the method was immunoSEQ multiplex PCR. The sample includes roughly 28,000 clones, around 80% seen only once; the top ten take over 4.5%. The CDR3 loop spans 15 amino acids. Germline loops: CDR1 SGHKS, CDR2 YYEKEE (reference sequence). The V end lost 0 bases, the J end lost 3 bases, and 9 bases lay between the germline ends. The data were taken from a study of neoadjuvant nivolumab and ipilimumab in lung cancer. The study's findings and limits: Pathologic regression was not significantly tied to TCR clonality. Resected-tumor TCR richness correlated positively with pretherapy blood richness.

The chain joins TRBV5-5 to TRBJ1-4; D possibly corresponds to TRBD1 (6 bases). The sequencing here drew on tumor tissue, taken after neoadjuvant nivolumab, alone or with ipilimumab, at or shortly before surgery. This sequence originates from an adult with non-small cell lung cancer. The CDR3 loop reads CASSLGGAPNEKLFF. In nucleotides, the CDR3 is TGTGCCAGCAGCTTGGGGGGGGCACCTAATGAAAAACTGTTTTTT.